This TCR beta chain emerged from a study of CXCR3-negative and CXCR3-positive naive CD8 T cells. A remark on this clonotype: Its antigen is undetermined.

TRB cDNA libraries were made by UMI-labeled 5' RACE. TCRdb reprocessed the 5' RACE reads, keeping one entry per CDR3 protein, no DNA. The sample features about 130,000 distinct CDR3 sequences, with 0.41% in its top ten. General observations from the study: CXCR3-expressing naive cells carried TRB CDR3s more hydrophobic than those of CXCR3-negative naive cells.

Germline CDR1 SGHDN, CDR2 FVKESK. This CDR3 spans 13 amino acids. The gene calls are TRBV14 and TRBJ2-1; TCRdb's D call of TRBD2 is untestable without DNA. The receptor was isolated from a human donor in good health. Some clones in this sample may be carry-over from other donors' samples. Sequencing input: naive CXCR3+ CD8+ T cells from blood. Subset noted: CD45RO-CCR7+CD27+CD95- naive CD8+ T cells expressing CXCR3 (TNR3+). The CDR3 spells CASSQEGLVKQFF.